The sequence of this T cell receptor beta chain was determined in a study of blood T cell repertoires in COVID-19. Study summary: Collection of acute and convalescent COVID-19 samples took place in the United States, Italy and Spain.

TCRdb's copy holds only in-frame clones and misses some; the assay was immunoSEQ multiplex PCR. Of about 150,000 clones listed, about nine tenths were seen once; the top ten hold roughly 2.5%. The source of this sequence is a human donor with COVID-19, enrolled during active disease. The donor label of this sample is uncertain. The sample comprised peripheral blood.

CDR3 in DNA: TGTGCCAGCAGCCAGGCGGGGCTCACTGAAGCTTTCTTT. Encoded protein: CASSQAGLTEAFF. This rearrangement joins TRBV16 to TRBJ1-1; possible D gene TRBD1, 5 bases. Per germline, CDR1 KGHSY and CDR2 FQNENV. The CDR3 consists of 13 residues. V shed 3 bases and J shed 4 bases, with 9 bases lying between them. The full variable domain, its missing parts supplied by reference TRBV16 and TRBJ1-1, is GEEVAQTPKHLVRGEGQKAKLYCAPIKGHSYVFWYQQVLKNEFKFLISFQNENVFDETGMPKERFSAKCLPNSPCSLEIQATKLEDSAVYFCASSQAGLTEAFFGQGTRLTVV.